This T cell receptor beta chain was recovered during a study of cytomegalovirus exposure and HLA in healthy donors. The PCR was carried out with 60 Vbeta primers and 13 Jbeta primers. Some clones are missing from TCRdb's copy, which holds only in-frame ones; the method was immunoSEQ multiplex PCR. Here the sample table reports tens of thousands of clones. The CDR3 totals 13 residues. The V gene lost 4 bases and the J gene lost 0 bases, with 6 bases spanning the gap. In germline, CDR1 is GTSNPN, CDR2 SVGIG (reference sequence). The sequenced sample consisted of PBMCs. This chain joins TRBV30 and TRBJ1-4; D gene uncertain. The sequence came from a woman in her thirties or forties in good health and CMV-seropositive. The CDR3 protein is CAWKRATNEKLFF. The CDR3 region has the DNA TGTGCCTGGAAACGCGCAACTAATGAAAAACTGTTTTTT.